The 18 T cell receptor beta chains below come from one sample, sequenced in a study of metastatic and nonmetastatic thyroid tumors. Every patient underwent thyroid surgery untreated. MiXCR re-clonotyped the PCR reads for TCRdb. The table lists 15,000 to 20,000 clones, roughly 22% of them singletons. The specimen sequenced was adjacent normal tissue. The receptors derive from a female donor with papillary thyroid cancer or a benign thyroid nodule (not recorded which). Some clones in this sample may be carry-over from other donors' samples.

This chain uses TRBV19 with TRBJ2-5; no reliable D call. Germline V gene data show CDR1 as LNHDA and CDR2 as SQIVND (reference sequence). The ends were cut back, 5 bases at V and 5 bases at J, with 9 bases in the middle. The CDR3 runs 12 residues. The chain's CDR3 is CASSEVEETQYF. DNA for the CDR3: TGTGCCAGTAGTGAGGTAGAGGAGACCCAGTACTTC.

Points on this clone: Other DNA sequences in the sample encode the same CDR3. CDR3 DNA: TGTGCCAGCAGCCCCGGACAGGCGGACACAGATACGCAGTATTTT. This translates into CASSPGQADTDTQYF. The chain has TRBV11-2 and TRBJ2-3; 7 bases are shared with TRBD1. The CDR3 is made up of 15 amino acids. The germline V gene has CDR1 SGHAT and CDR2 FQNNGV. J was trimmed by 2 bases and V by 5 bases; bases with no gene match: 7.

By share, this clone ranks as medium-sized (0.01 to 0.1%). The chain recombines TRBV2 with TRBJ2-3; perhaps TRBD2 as D (6 bases). Trimming shortened V by 5 bases and J by 2 bases, and 8 bases separated the two germline ends. CDR1 and CDR2 (germline): SNHLY, FYNNEI. The CDR3 spans 13 residues. CDR3 residues: CASSLDYTDTQYF. CDR3 coding DNA: TGTGCCAGCAGTCTGGACTACACAGATACGCAGTATTTT.

This clone was seen a handful of times. The chain joins TRBV28 to TRBJ2-3, with D possibly TRBD2 on 6 matching bases. V was trimmed by 11 bases and J by 0 bases, leaving 21 bases between them. The CDR3 spans 16 residues. Per germline, CDR1 MDHEN and CDR2 SYDVKM. The CDR3 nucleotides read TGTGCCGCGACGAATTGGGACTCGCAAAGCACAGATACGCAGTATTTT. This codes for CAATNWDSQSTDTQYF.

This clone was counted a few times. J is TRBJ1-1 and V is TRBV5-1; 7 nucleotides agree with TRBD1. This CDR3 has 15 amino acids. Germline V CDR1 and CDR2: SGHRS, YFSETQ. Trimming removed 4 bases from V and 0 bases from J; junction bases left unmatched: 6. The CDR3 nucleotides read TGCGCCAGCAGCACGGGACAGACCGTGAACACTGAAGCTTTCTTT. Encoded protein: CASSTGQTVNTEAFF.

The rearrangement joins TRBV6-5 to TRBJ1-1; D may be TRBD1 (6 bases). The CDR3 runs to 17 residues. Trimming cost V 1 base and J 0 bases, with 15 bases left between them. In germline, CDR1 is MNHEY, CDR2 SVGAGI. CDR3 sequence reads: CASSYWIPGTLNTEAFF. The CDR3 nucleotides read TGTGCCAGCAGTTACTGGATTCCTGGGACACTGAACACTGAAGCTTTCTTT.

Written as DNA, the CDR3 is TGTGCCAGCAGTTTGGAGCTCATTAGCAATCAGCCCCAGCATTTT. Its translation is CASSLELISNQPQHF. J is TRBJ1-5 and V is TRBV28; D is uncertain. The V and J ends lost 3 bases and 0 bases respectively, with 9 bases between them. CDR1 is MDHEN, CDR2 SYDVKM, per germline. The CDR3 extends over 15 amino acids. Variable domain in full (rest from reference TRBV28 and TRBJ1-5): DVKVTQSSRYLVKRTGEKVFLECVQDMDHENMFWYRQDPGLGLRLIYFSYDVKMKEKGDIPEGYSVSREKKERFSLILESASTNQTSMYLCASSLELISNQPQHFGDGTRLSIL.

This chain connects TRBV2 to TRBJ1-4; the D is unclear. The CDR3 sequence is 12 residues long. The V gene lost 3 bases and the J gene lost 8 bases, with 7 bases spanning the gap. Germline CDR1 and CDR2: SNHLY and FYNNEI. The CDR3 is CASSEAGEKLFF. The CDR3 bases are TGTGCCAGCAGTGAGGCGGGAGAAAAACTGTTTTTT.

This clone was picked up a small number of times. The chain recombines TRBV19 with TRBJ2-5; 8 bases match TRBD2. Germline CDR1 and CDR2: LNHDA and SQIVND (reference sequence). V trimming: 6 bases; J trimming: 5 bases; junction bases outside the gene matches: 11. The CDR3 runs 15 residues. The CDR3 region is CASRNPLIAGETQYF. The CDR3, as DNA: TGTGCCAGTAGAAATCCCCTAATAGCGGGGGAGACCCAGTACTTC.

The J gene is TRBJ1-6, the V gene TRBV5-1; the match to TRBD1 covers 7 bases. Germline V lookup: CDR1 SGHRS, CDR2 YFSETQ. The CDR3 is 16 residues long. V lost 0 bases to trimming and J lost 4 bases; unmatched junction nucleotides: 4. The CDR3 DNA reads as TGCGCCAGCAGCTTGGAGGGGGCGCGTTATAATTCACCCCTCCACTTT. As protein: CASSLEGARYNSPLHF.

This chain connects TRBV15 to TRBJ2-7, with 8 bases identical to TRBD2. Germline V gives CDR1 LNHNV, CDR2 YYDKDF (reference sequence). V was clipped by 0 bases and J by 4 bases; unmatched bases: 5. CDR3 size: 15 residues. The CDR3 protein is CATSRDVAGGYEQYF. In DNA, the CDR3 is TGTGCCACCAGCAGAGATGTGGCGGGGGGTTACGAGCAGTACTTC.

The chain carries TRBV2 and TRBJ2-7; D gene ambiguous. Germline-derived CDR1 and CDR2 are SNHLY and FYNNEI. The CDR3 covers 14 residues. V shed 6 bases and J shed 5 bases, with 17 bases lying between them. CDR3 region: CASRIQQVSHEQYF. The CDR3 nucleotides read TGTGCCAGCAGGATTCAGCAGGTCAGCCACGAGCAGTACTTC.

The chain carries TRBV29-1 and TRBJ1-5; 7 bases agree with TRBD1. Germline V lookup: CDR1 SQVTM, CDR2 ANQGSEA. V lost 8 bases and J lost 7; bases outside the gene matches: 11. The CDR3 loop spans 13 amino acids. CDR3 loop: CSTAGGEGQPQHF. In DNA form, the CDR3 reads TGCAGCACCGCAGGGGGGGAAGGACAGCCCCAGCATTTT.

The chain couples TRBV20-1 to TRBJ2-3, with 10 bases identical to TRBD2. Germline V CDR1 and CDR2: DFQATT, SNEGSKA (reference sequence). The length of the CDR3 is 17 residues. With V trimmed by 1 base and J by 5 bases, 12 bases remained unmatched. CDR3 residues: CSARVSGRLGPGDTQYF. CDR3 nucleotides: TGCAGTGCTAGAGTTAGCGGGAGGTTGGGGCCGGGAGATACGCAGTATTTT.

The rearrangement links TRBV6-6 to TRBJ1-2, with D uncertain. The CDR3 sequence is 13 residues long. Trimming shortened V by 2 bases and J by 1 base, and 5 bases separated the two germline ends. The V gene's germline CDR1 is MNHNY and CDR2 SVGAGI (reference sequence). The CDR3 region is CASSYPGNYGYTF. CDR3 nucleotide sequence: TGTGCCAGCAGTTACCCCGGTAACTATGGCTACACCTTC.

This clone was recorded once. The chain couples TRBV5-6 to TRBJ2-5; D gene ambiguous. Trimming left V 2 bases short and J 4 bases short, with 3 bases between. The CDR3 runs 11 residues. Germline-derived CDR1 and CDR2 are SGHDT and YYEEEE. CDR3 in DNA: TGTGCCAGCAGCTTTCGAGAGACCCAGTACTTC. Protein: CASSFRETQYF.

The chain uses TRBV10-3 and TRBJ2-1; a weak D match, TRBD2 (5 bases). The CDR3 contains 17 residues. Germline assignment: CDR1 ENHRY and CDR2 SYGVKD. V dropped 6 bases and J dropped 8 bases, with 26 bases sitting between them. The chain's CDR3 is CAIRDPLTSQRGDEQFF. The CDR3 DNA follows: TGTGCCATCAGAGACCCACTCACTAGTCAACGAGGCGATGAGCAGTTCTTC.

V and J are TRBV12-3 or TRBV12-4 and TRBJ2-4; D is ambiguous. Trimming left V 1 base short and J 0 bases short, with 4 bases between. This CDR3 contains 14 residues. For the CDR3, the DNA is TGTGCCAGCAGTTTAGGCGGAGCCAAAAACATTCAGTACTTC. Translation gives CASSLGGAKNIQYF.